Listed here are 21 T cell receptor beta chains from one sample, sequenced in a study of regulatory T cells in long-lasting Graves disease. Construction of the TCR beta libraries employed iRepertoire HTBI primers in conjunction with Arm-PCR of CDR3 regions. Via MiXCR, TCRdb re-called the multiplex PCR reads, giving one row per CDR3 protein. There are roughly 380,000 distinct CDR3 sequences in the sample; roughly 15% occur only once, and approximately 21% lies in the top ten. The time point was: newly diagnosed GD, antithyroid drugs for less than 3 months. RNA from PBMCs was the source of the TCR library. This sample comprised peripheral blood mononuclear cells (PBMCs), obtained at new diagnosis, from a patient treated with antithyroid drugs. All receptors derive from a female donor with Graves disease.

There are many counts of this clonotype. The chain uses TRBV3-1 and TRBJ1-2; D is ambiguous. V dropped 1 base and J dropped 8 bases, with 20 bases sitting between them. The CDR3 spans 16 residues. CDR1 is LGHDT and CDR2 is YNNKEL in the germline V gene (reference sequence). DNA for the CDR3: TGTGCCAGCAGCCAAGCGGTCCAGACCGTGATAGGCGGCTACACCTTC. This translates into CASSQAVQTVIGGYTF.

This clonotype occurred a few times. The gene calls are TRBV6-1 and TRBJ1-4; no definite D call. CDR3 length: 14 amino acids. Germline V CDR1 and CDR2: MNHNS, SASEGT. V was trimmed by 7 bases and J by 6 bases, leaving 15 bases between them. CDR3 bases: TGTGCCAGCACTCTCGACGCCGGGCATGAAAAACTGTTTTTT. It is translated as CASTLDAGHEKLFF.

This clonotype has only a few counts. The rearrangement links TRBV18 to TRBJ1-1, with TRBD1 identical over 7 bases. This CDR3 is built from 17 residues. Germline-derived CDR1 and CDR2 are KGHSH and LQKENI. V was pared by 2 bases and J by 4 bases, with 13 bases of the junction left unmatched. CDR3 nucleotides: TGTGCCAGCTCACCATACCACCCGACAGGGAAGAGCACTGAAGCTTTCTTT. Translating gives CASSPYHPTGKSTEAFF.

In its sample, this clonotype was seen a few times. The CDR3 nucleotides read TGTGCCATCAGTGAGCAGAGACAGGGTAACTATGGCTACACCTTC. Protein product: CAISEQRQGNYGYTF. This chain uses TRBV10-3 with TRBJ1-2; 7 bases agree with TRBD1. Looked up from germline, CDR1 is ENHRY and CDR2 is SYGVKD. V shed 2 bases and J 1 base; nucleotides not matched to a gene: 4. The CDR3 loop spans 15 amino acids.

A single count supports this clonotype. A much larger clone lies a single base off, so this may be a read error. The missing conserved phenylalanine or tryptophan at the end of this CDR3 makes a read error likely. V and J are TRBV4-1 and TRBJ2-7, with no clear D. Germline V gives CDR1 MGHRA, CDR2 YSYEKL. The CDR3 has 14 amino acids. The V gene lost 4 bases and the J gene lost 3 bases, with 13 bases spanning the gap. The CDR3 DNA is TGCGCCAGCAGCCCTGCGAGCGCCGTCTACGAGCAGTACCTC. Its protein product is CASSPASAVYEQYL.

In its sample, this clonotype was seen many times. This chain connects TRBV6-2 or TRBV6-3 to TRBJ1-4, with TRBD1 identical over 7 bases. CDR1 and CDR2 from the germline V gene are MNHEY and SVGEGT. V lost 0 bases and J lost 5; bases outside the gene matches: 3. CDR3 length: 15 amino acids. CDR3 protein: CASSYSGQPNEKLFF. For the CDR3, the DNA is TGTGCCAGCAGTTACTCGGGACAGCCAAATGAAAAACTGTTTTTT.

V gene TRBV19 combines with J gene TRBJ1-5, with unresolved D. Trimming left V 3 bases short and J 2 bases short, with 20 bases between. The CDR3 has 18 amino acids. Per the germline V gene, CDR1 is LNHDA and CDR2 is SQIVND (reference sequence). For the CDR3, the DNA is TGTGCCAGTAGTATCATCCCCCTTACTAACGGACGCAATCAGCCCCAGCATTTT. It codes for CASSIIPLTNGRNQPQHF.

The table lists this clonotype with many counts. The chain recombines TRBV19 with TRBJ1-4; no clear D. Germline V gives CDR1 LNHDA, CDR2 SQIVND (reference sequence). This CDR3 comprises 14 residues. Trimming left V 1 base short and J 11 bases short, with 14 bases between. The CDR3 sequence: CASSIAQSASKLFF. CDR3 sequence (DNA): TGTGCCAGTAGTATAGCCCAGTCGGCATCTAAACTGTTTTTT.

This clonotype was picked up a small number of times. The genes are TRBV12-3 or TRBV12-4 and TRBJ2-2; TRBD1 might be the D (6 bases). This CDR3 is built from 15 residues. The ends were cut back, 6 bases at V and 7 bases at J, with 18 bases in the middle. The CDR3 loop is CASRRGGEGNGELFF. CDR3 nucleotides: TGTGCCAGCAGGCGAGGGGGTGAGGGAAACGGGGAGCTGTTTTTT.

The chain joins TRBV9 to TRBJ1-1, with D perhaps TRBD1 (5 bases). Germline CDR1 is SGDLS and CDR2 is YYNGEE. This CDR3 spans 15 amino acids. The V gene lost 2 bases and the J gene lost 3 bases, with 14 bases spanning the gap. The CDR3 loop is CASSVRGGEYTEAFF. The CDR3 nucleotides are TGTGCCAGCAGCGTGCGGGGGGGGGAATACACTGAAGCTTTCTTT.

The rearrangement joins TRBV28 to TRBJ2-1; 10 positions agree with TRBD1. CDR3 size: 13 residues. J lost 10 bases, V lost 5 bases, and 5 bases had no gene match. Per the germline V gene, CDR1 is MDHEN and CDR2 is SYDVKM. The CDR3 protein is CASSQGTGEEQFF. The DNA of the CDR3 is TGTGCCAGCAGTCAAGGGACAGGGGAGGAGCAGTTCTTC. Full variable domain (missing parts from reference TRBV28 and TRBJ2-1): DVKVTQSSRYLVKRTGEKVFLECVQDMDHENMFWYRQDPGLGLRLIYFSYDVKMKEKGDIPEGYSVSREKKERFSLILESASTNQTSMYLCASSQGTGEEQFFGPGTRLTVL.

The J gene is TRBJ2-7, the V gene TRBV6-1, with a weak D call TRBD2 (6 bases). CDR1 and CDR2 (germline): MNHNS, SASEGT. This CDR3 has 14 amino acids. The V and J ends lost 1 base and 2 bases respectively, with 9 bases between them. The CDR3 sequence: CASSEGDLAYEQYF. The CDR3 nucleotides are TGTGCCAGCAGTGAAGGGGACTTGGCCTACGAGCAGTACTTC.

Many counts were recorded for this clonotype. CDR3 sequence reads: CASSTDYGHNTEAFF. The CDR3 DNA follows: TGTGCCAGCAGTACCGACTATGGACACAACACTGAAGCTTTCTTT. The gene calls are TRBV12-3 or TRBV12-4 and TRBJ1-1; maybe TRBD1 (5 bases). V lost 5 bases, J lost 2 bases, and 15 bases lay in between. The CDR3 contains 15 residues.

This clonotype was recorded many times. This chain uses TRBV2 with TRBJ2-3; TRBD1 agrees at 7 bases. Germline V gene data show CDR1 as SNHLY and CDR2 as FYNNEI. This CDR3 is built from 16 residues. V was clipped by 4 bases and J by 3 bases; unmatched bases: 10. The CDR3 region is CASSATTGAGTDTQYF. The CDR3 DNA sequence: TGTGCCAGCAGTGCCACTACAGGGGCCGGTACAGATACGCAGTATTTT.

The CDR3 sequence: CASSATTSGGPRDTQYF. The CDR3 DNA is TGTGCCAGCAGCGCCACGACTAGCGGGGGACCTCGAGATACGCAGTATTTT. J is TRBJ2-3 and V is TRBV9; TRBD2 agrees at 12 bases. J lost 5 bases, V lost 3 bases, and 10 bases had no gene match. Per the germline V gene, CDR1 is SGDLS and CDR2 is YYNGEE. The CDR3 is 17 amino acids. Full variable domain (missing parts from reference TRBV9 and TRBJ2-3): DSGVTQTPKHLITATGQRVTLRCSPRSGDLSVYWYQQSLDQGLQFLIQYYNGEERAKGNILERFSAQQFPDLHSELNLSSLELGDSALYFCASSATTSGGPRDTQYFGPGTRLTVL.

This clonotype was seen repeatedly, ten times or more. The gene calls are TRBV11-2 and TRBJ2-5, with 7 bases matching TRBD1. The CDR3 runs 14 residues. The germline gives CDR1 SGHAT, CDR2 FQNNGV. Trimming cost V 5 bases and J 5 bases; bases outside gene matches: 8. The CDR3 nucleotides read TGTGCCAGCAGCCCCGGGACAGCGTTTGAGACCCAGTACTTC. Residues: CASSPGTAFETQYF.

This clonotype was seen at least ten times. This chain connects TRBV28 to TRBJ2-3, with 7 bases fitting TRBD2. V was clipped by 3 bases and J by 8 bases; unmatched bases: 14. The CDR3 has 16 residues. Germline V gene sequence: CDR1 MDHEN, CDR2 SYDVKM. The CDR3 is CASSFPSGITRGTQYF. For the CDR3, the DNA is TGTGCCAGCAGTTTCCCCAGCGGGATCACCAGAGGTACGCAGTATTTT. The full variable domain, rest sourced from reference TRBV28 and TRBJ2-3, is DVKVTQSSRYLVKRTGEKVFLECVQDMDHENMFWYRQDPGLGLRLIYFSYDVKMKEKGDIPEGYSVSREKKERFSLILESASTNQTSMYLCASSFPSGITRGTQYFGPGTRLTVL.

This clonotype was counted ten times or more. J is TRBJ1-1 and V is TRBV2; 11 nucleotides align to TRBD1. The CDR3 runs to 14 residues. V trimming: 3 bases; J trimming: 11 bases; junction bases outside the gene matches: 8. Germline-derived CDR1 and CDR2 are SNHLY and FYNNEI. The CDR3 loop reads CASSDPGQGGAAFF. CDR3 DNA sequence: TGTGCCAGCAGTGACCCGGGACAGGGGGGTGCGGCTTTCTTT. Full variable domain (missing parts from reference TRBV2 and TRBJ1-1): EPEVTQTPSHQVTQMGQEVILRCVPISNHLYFYWYRQILGQKVEFLVSFYNNEISEKSEIFDDQFSVERPDGSNFTLKIRSTKLEDSAMYFCASSDPGQGGAAFFGQGTRLTVV.

This clonotype was seen only a few times. The genes are TRBV30 and TRBJ1-5; D is perhaps TRBD1 (6 bases). V lost 1 base and J lost 5, with 9 bases in between. This CDR3 has 13 residues. The germline V gene encodes CDR1 GTSNPN and CDR2 SVGIG (reference sequence). CDR3 protein: CAWSDRAHQPQHF. In DNA, the CDR3 is TGTGCCTGGAGTGACAGGGCCCATCAGCCCCAGCATTTT.

Notes on this clonotype: Possible read error: a much larger clone is one base away. Because it lacks the conserved phenylalanine or tryptophan at the end, this CDR3 is likely a read error. The CDR3 region is CASSVGGREGETQYS. The DNA for the CDR3 is TGTGCCAGCAGCGTAGGTGGCAGGGAGGGAGAGACCCAGTACTCC. The J gene is TRBJ2-5, the V gene TRBV9, with 7 bases fitting TRBD2. CDR3 length: 15 amino acids. The V gene's germline CDR1 is SGDLS and CDR2 YYNGEE. With V trimmed by 0 bases and J by 4 bases, 6 bases remained unmatched.

There are many counts of this clonotype. V gene TRBV24-1 combines with J gene TRBJ2-1; D might be TRBD2 (5 bases). V was pared by 2 bases and J by 7 bases, with 26 bases between. Per the germline V gene, CDR1 is KGHDR and CDR2 is SFDVKD. This CDR3 has 19 amino acids. The CDR3 region has the DNA TGTGCCACCAGTGATTCTGGTGGTAGTTCGAGCGGCCATTGGAATGAGCAGTTCTTC. It is translated as CATSDSGGSSSGHWNEQFF.